The T cell receptor beta chain described here comes from a study of blood T cells in healthy people across ages. A sample-barcoded 5' primer and a J-beta primer mix were used in a second PCR of roughly 6 to 12 cycles. A single record per CDR3 protein comes from TCRdb applying MiXCR to the 5' RACE reads. The repertoire holds some 1.5 million distinct CDR3 sequences, roughly 43% seen once, with around 4% in the top ten. V lost 7 bases and J lost 4, with 15 bases in between. The CDR3 runs 14 residues. The germline V gene has CDR1 SGHTA and CDR2 FQGNSA. Material: blood. This receptor was taken from a woman younger than 30 in good health. The V call is TRBV7-2, the J call TRBJ2-3, with D unclear. The CDR3 nucleotides read TGTGCCAGCAACCTTCCAGTTAATTCAGATACGCAGTATTTT. This codes for CASNLPVNSDTQYF.